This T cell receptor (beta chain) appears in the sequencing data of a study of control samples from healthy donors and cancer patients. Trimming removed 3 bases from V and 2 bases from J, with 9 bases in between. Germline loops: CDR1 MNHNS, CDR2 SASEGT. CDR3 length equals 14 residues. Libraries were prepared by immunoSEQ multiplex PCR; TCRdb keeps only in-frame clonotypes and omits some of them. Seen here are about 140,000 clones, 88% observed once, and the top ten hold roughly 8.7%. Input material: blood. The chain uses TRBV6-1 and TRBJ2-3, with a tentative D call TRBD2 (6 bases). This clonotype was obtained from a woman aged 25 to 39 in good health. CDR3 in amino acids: CASSDGGHTDTQYF. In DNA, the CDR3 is TGTGCCAGCAGTGACGGAGGGCACACAGATACGCAGTATTTT.